The 30 T cell receptor beta chains in this list originate from one sample, sequenced in a study of blood T cell repertoires in COVID-19. Data came from immunoSEQ multiplex PCR; TCRdb stores just in-frame clones and leaves some out. Among 120,000 or so clones listed, approximately 87% were seen once. The sequenced material came from peripheral blood. The receptors shown here come from a man aged 50-60 years with acute or convalescent COVID-19.

This chain connects TRBV30 to TRBJ1-3, with no clear D. The CDR3 has 13 residues. V was pared by 0 bases and J by 4 bases, with 7 bases between. Germline V gives CDR1 GTSNPN, CDR2 SVGIG (reference sequence). The CDR3 DNA sequence: TGTGCCTGGAGTGTTGAGGAGGGAAACACCATATATTTT. This encodes CAWSVEEGNTIYF.

In this sample, this clone turned up a few times. The chain employs TRBV19 and TRBJ1-2; 8 bases fit TRBD1. The CDR3 totals 15 residues. The trim removed 5 bases at V and 2 bases at J, leaving 7 bases unmatched. The V gene's germline CDR1 is LNHDA and CDR2 SQIVND (reference sequence). CDR3 protein: CASSPQGALNYGYTF. For the CDR3, the DNA is TGTGCCAGTAGTCCTCAGGGGGCGCTGAACTATGGCTACACCTTC.

The chain joins TRBV19 to TRBJ2-1; 10 bases are shared with TRBD2. Unmatched junction bases numbered 6, after V lost 0 bases and J lost 10 bases. The CDR3 extends over 15 amino acids. In germline, CDR1 is LNHDA, CDR2 SQIVND (reference sequence). The CDR3 is CASSIDLAGAWEQFF. The CDR3 region has the DNA TGTGCCAGTAGTATAGATCTAGCGGGAGCGTGGGAGCAGTTCTTC.

The chain links TRBV15 to TRBJ1-5; 7 nucleotides align to TRBD1. With 0 bases clipped from V and 3 bases from J, the junction kept 5 bases outside the gene matches. The CDR3 runs 16 residues. Germline CDR1 is LNHNV and CDR2 is YYDKDF (reference sequence). CDR3 sequence reads: CATSRDPGQVNQPQHF. CDR3 coding DNA: TGTGCCACCAGCAGAGATCCAGGACAGGTCAATCAGCCCCAGCATTTT.

The rearrangement links TRBV10-2 to TRBJ2-4, with 12 bases lining up with TRBD2. The CDR3 is 20 residues long. V dropped 2 bases and J dropped 2; count of bases not matched to a gene: 13. CDR1 is WSHSY, CDR2 SAAADI, per germline. In nucleotides, the CDR3 is TGCGCCAGCAGTGAGCCGTTCAGGGGCGGACTAGCGGGGCCCAAAAACATTCAGTACTTC. This gives the protein CASSEPFRGGLAGPKNIQYF.

J is TRBJ1-3 and V is TRBV27, with TRBD1 matching 7 bases. The CDR3 runs to 17 residues. Germline-derived CDR1 and CDR2 are MNHEY and SMNVEV (reference sequence). V shed 1 base and J 2 bases; nucleotides not matched to a gene: 8. DNA of the CDR3: TGTGCCAGCAGTTTATACGGTGGAGGGGGCGCTGGAAACACCATATATTTT. Its protein product is CASSLYGGGGAGNTIYF.

The chain's CDR3 is CASSSEDAYEQYF. CDR3 sequence (DNA): TGTGCCAGCAGCTCGGAGGACGCCTACGAGCAGTACTTC. The chain recombines TRBV5-4 with TRBJ2-7; D might be TRBD2 (5 bases). Trimming shortened V by 3 bases and J by 2 bases, and 9 bases separated the two germline ends. This CDR3 is built from 13 residues. Germline CDR1 reads SGHNT; CDR2 reads YYREEE (reference sequence).

This clone was seen only once. The chain couples TRBV24-1 to TRBJ1-2; TRBD1 is a possible D gene (6 bases). Germline loops: CDR1 KGHDR, CDR2 SFDVKD. The CDR3 sequence is 20 residues long. V lost 3 bases and J lost 0, with 25 bases in between. CDR3 loop: CATSDPEGGLEVLANYGYTF. The CDR3 coding sequence is TGTGCCACCAGTGATCCTGAGGGGGGACTAGAGGTTTTAGCTAACTATGGCTACACCTTC.

The chain carries TRBV7-9 and TRBJ1-5; 7 positions agree with TRBD1. This CDR3 contains 15 residues. Germline values: CDR1 SEHNR, CDR2 FQNEAQ (reference sequence). The V segment lost 5 bases and the J segment 2 bases; nucleotides outside the gene matches: 6. The CDR3 DNA reads as TGTGCCAGCAGCCCTTATGGGACAGGCAATCAGCCCCAGCATTTT. Translation: CASSPYGTGNQPQHF.

The chain is built from TRBV6-2 or TRBV6-3 and TRBJ2-3, with D tentatively TRBD1 (5 bases). V dropped 0 bases and J dropped 8 bases, with 15 bases sitting between them. Per germline, CDR1 MNHEY and CDR2 SVGEGT. The CDR3 is made up of 15 amino acids. Here the CDR3 reads CASSYSGLGRGTQYF. CDR3 in DNA: TGTGCCAGCAGTTACTCGGGTTTGGGGCGAGGTACGCAGTATTTT.

The rearrangement uses TRBV3-1 (or the pseudogene TRBV3-2) and TRBJ2-5, with a possible D match to TRBD2 (5 bases). Trimming cost V 3 bases and J 7 bases, with 15 bases left between them. The germline CDR1 and CDR2 sequences are LGHDT and YNNKEL (reference sequence). CDR3 length: 14 residues. The CDR3 region is CASSHLDRAGTQYF. The CDR3 coding sequence is TGTGCCAGCAGCCATCTCGACCGGGCGGGGACCCAGTACTTC.

This sequence joins TRBV6-5 and TRBJ2-7; no clear D. The germline CDR1 and CDR2 sequences are MNHEY and SVGAGI. The CDR3 extends over 13 amino acids. The V end lost 0 bases, the J end lost 3 bases, and 6 bases lay between the germline ends. The CDR3 sequence: CASSYSYGYEQYF. CDR3 in DNA: TGTGCCAGCAGTTACTCGTACGGCTACGAGCAGTACTTC.

V and J are TRBV6-2 or TRBV6-3 and TRBJ1-1, with a tentative D call TRBD1 (5 bases). The V gene lost 7 bases and the J gene lost 8 bases, with 17 bases spanning the gap. This CDR3 has 13 residues. CDR1 is MNHEY and CDR2 is SVGEGT in the germline V gene. CDR3 sequence (DNA): TGTGCCAGCACCCCCTCTGGGGCAGCCGAAGCTTTCTTT. Its translation: CASTPSGAAEAFF.

The chain links TRBV5-4 to TRBJ1-4, with 11 bases fitting TRBD1. Losses at the gene ends were 7 bases for V and 7 bases for J; bases not matched to a gene: 3. Per the germline V gene, CDR1 is SGHNT and CDR2 is YYREEE (reference sequence). CDR3 length equals 13 residues. The CDR3 loop reads CASWDRGSEKLFF. CDR3 in DNA: TGTGCCAGCTGGGACAGGGGGAGTGAAAAACTGTTTTTT. Together with reference TRBV5-4 and TRBJ1-4, the CDR3 gives the full variable domain: ETGVTQSPTHLIKTRGQQVTLRCSSQSGHNTVSWYQQALGQGPQFIFQYYREEENGRGNFPPRFSGLQFPNYSSELNVNALELDDSALYLCASWDRGSEKLFFGSGTQLSVL.

The chain joins TRBV5-8 to TRBJ2-3; D possibly corresponds to TRBD2 (6 bases). CDR3 length: 16 amino acids. The ends were cut back, 4 bases at V and 6 bases at J, with 21 bases in the middle. The V gene's germline CDR1 is SGHTS and CDR2 YDEGEE. CDR3 bases: TGTGCCAGCAGCCGGCGACTAGGTGGAGCATCGGATACGCAGTATTTT. Translating it yields CASSRRLGGASDTQYF. Complete variable domain (other parts from reference TRBV5-8 and TRBJ2-3): EAGVTQSPTHLIKTRGQQATLRCSPISGHTSVYWYQQALGLGLQFLLWYDEGEERNRGNFPPRFSGRQFPNYSSELNVNALELEDSALYLCASSRRLGGASDTQYFGPGTRLTVL.

The chain recombines TRBV18 with TRBJ1-2, with 12 bases fitting TRBD1. Germline-derived CDR1 and CDR2 are KGHSH and LQKENI. CDR3 length: 15 amino acids. Trimming cost V 3 bases and J 6 bases; bases outside gene matches: 5. The CDR3 DNA reads TGTGCCAGCTCACCCCCGGGACAGGGGGCGCATGGCTACACCTTC. It translates to CASSPPGQGAHGYTF.

This clone was seen a few times. The V and J genes are TRBV5-6 and TRBJ1-5, with 9 bases identical to TRBD1. V shed 5 bases and J 7 bases; nucleotides not matched to a gene: 10. Germline loops: CDR1 SGHDT, CDR2 YYEEEE. The CDR3 is made up of 15 amino acids. In nucleotides, the CDR3 is TGTGCCAGCAGTTCGGACAGGGGATGGGGACAGCCCCAGCATTTT. Protein product: CASSSDRGWGQPQHF.

This clone was counted a single time. This CDR3 reads CASSLTGGAANEKLFF. DNA of the CDR3: TGTGCCAGCAGCTTGACAGGGGGCGCGGCTAATGAAAAACTGTTTTTT. The gene calls are TRBV5-5 and TRBJ1-4, with 9 nucleotides matching TRBD1. CDR1 SGHKS and CDR2 YYEKEE come from the germline V gene (reference sequence). The CDR3 totals 16 residues. V was clipped by 1 base and J by 3 bases; unmatched bases: 4.

The CDR3 sequence is CASSPPQVAKNIQYF. The CDR3 DNA reads TGTGCCAGCTCACCACCTCAGGTAGCCAAAAACATTCAGTACTTC. The chain links TRBV18 to TRBJ2-4, with D unclear. CDR1 and CDR2 (germline): KGHSH, LQKENI. The V end was cut by 0 bases, the J end by 0 bases, with 6 bases between. This CDR3 is built from 15 residues.

V and J are TRBV24-1 and TRBJ2-1, with 12 bases lining up with TRBD2. The CDR3 runs 16 residues. J was trimmed by 5 bases and V by 3 bases; bases with no gene match: 4. Looked up from germline, CDR1 is KGHDR and CDR2 is SFDVKD. CDR3 nucleotide sequence: TGTGCCACCAGTGATCCTCTAGCGGGAGGGAACAATGAGCAGTTCTTC. It translates to CATSDPLAGGNNEQFF.

The chain employs TRBV5-1 and TRBJ2-3; 10 bases match TRBD2. The CDR3 loop spans 16 amino acids. The trim removed 1 base at V and 3 bases at J, leaving 5 bases unmatched. Germline assignment: CDR1 SGHRS and CDR2 YFSETQ. CDR3 sequence: CASSLSSGRETDTQYF. CDR3 nucleotides: TGCGCCAGCAGCTTGTCCAGCGGGAGGGAGACAGATACGCAGTATTTT.

The chain has TRBV30 and TRBJ1-2; D is undetermined. Germline CDR1 is GTSNPN and CDR2 is SVGIG (reference sequence). The CDR3 has 13 residues. Trimming stripped 2 bases from V and 7 bases from J, with 14 bases between. The CDR3 spells CAWSFGPILGYTF. The CDR3 bases are TGTGCCTGGAGTTTCGGTCCAATTCTTGGCTACACCTTC.

Comments on this clone: At one end the junction does not follow the germline gene, possibly because of a read error. The chain carries TRBV29-1 and TRBJ2-3, with TRBD2 matching over 9 bases. Germline loops: CDR1 SQVTM, CDR2 ANQGSEA. The CDR3 sequence is 15 residues long. The CDR3, as DNA: TGCAGCGCCCGTAGCGGGAGCGGGGGCACTGATACGCAGTATTTT. This codes for CSARSGSGGTDTQYF.

The chain links TRBV24-1 to TRBJ1-2, with no clear D. The CDR3 totals 12 residues. V gave up 4 bases and J gave up 4 bases, with 6 bases separating them. Germline values: CDR1 KGHDR, CDR2 SFDVKD. The CDR3 reads CATSDSFYGYTF. CDR3 in DNA: TGTGCCACCAGTGACTCCTTCTATGGCTACACCTTC.

In this sample, this clone turned up once. The chain employs TRBV14 and TRBJ1-2; D is perhaps TRBD1 (5 bases). The length of the CDR3 is 15 residues. The V gene lost 0 bases and the J gene lost 4 bases, with 12 bases spanning the gap. CDR1 is SGHDN and CDR2 is FVKESK in the germline V gene. The CDR3: CASSQEPGTSYGYTF. The CDR3 region has the DNA TGTGCCAGCAGCCAAGAACCGGGGACTAGCTATGGCTACACCTTC.

The genes are TRBV5-4 and TRBJ2-1; 11 bases line up with TRBD2. V lost 4 bases, J lost 12 bases, and 15 bases stayed unmatched. The length of the CDR3 is 16 residues. The V gene's germline CDR1 is SGHNT and CDR2 YYREEE (reference sequence). In DNA form, the CDR3 reads TGTGCCAGCAGCGACCGGGGACTAGCGGACTCGGGGGGGCAGTTCTTC. Protein: CASSDRGLADSGGQFF.

This rearrangement joins TRBV18 to TRBJ1-2, with 11 bases matching TRBD1. Per germline, CDR1 KGHSH and CDR2 LQKENI. Unmatched junction bases numbered 12, after V lost 4 bases and J lost 5 bases. The CDR3 covers 17 residues. DNA of the CDR3: TGTGCCAGCTCACGCGGAACAGGACAGGGGGCAGGTTATGGCTACACCTTC. Its translation is CASSRGTGQGAGYGYTF.

The rearrangement links TRBV11-2 to TRBJ1-4; no definite D call. Trimming pared 4 bases from V and 8 bases from J, leaving 20 bases between. Germline assignment: CDR1 SGHAT and CDR2 FQNNGV. The CDR3 loop spans 16 amino acids. CDR3 protein: CASSSSIPGGREKLFF. The CDR3 nucleotides are TGTGCCAGCAGCTCCTCTATTCCGGGCGGGAGAGAAAAACTGTTTTTT.

This chain connects TRBV11-2 to TRBJ1-2, with 8 bases that match TRBD1. The germline V gene encodes CDR1 SGHAT and CDR2 FQNNGV. The CDR3 runs to 16 residues. V dropped 1 base and J dropped 5; count of bases not matched to a gene: 9. CDR3 sequence: CASSLGPGTGYYGYTF. The DNA of the CDR3 is TGTGCCAGCAGCTTAGGCCCCGGGACAGGATATTATGGCTACACCTTC.

This sequence joins TRBV6-4 and TRBJ2-1; D is possibly TRBD1 (5 bases). The germline gives CDR1 MRHNA, CDR2 SNTAGT. V lost 2 bases, J lost 4 bases, and 15 bases lay in between. This CDR3 comprises 16 residues. The CDR3 DNA sequence: TGTGCCAGCAGTGACGAGGCAGGGTCGAGGTACAATGAGCAGTTCTTC. The encoded protein is CASSDEAGSRYNEQFF.